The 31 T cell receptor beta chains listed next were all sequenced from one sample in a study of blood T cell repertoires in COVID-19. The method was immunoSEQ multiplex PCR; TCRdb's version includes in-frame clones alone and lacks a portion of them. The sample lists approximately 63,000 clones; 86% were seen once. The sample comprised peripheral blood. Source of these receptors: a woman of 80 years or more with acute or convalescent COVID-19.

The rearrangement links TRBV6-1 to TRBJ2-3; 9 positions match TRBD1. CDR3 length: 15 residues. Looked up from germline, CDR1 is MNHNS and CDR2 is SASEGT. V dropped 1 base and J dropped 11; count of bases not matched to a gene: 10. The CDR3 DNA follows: TGTGCCAGCAGTGAAGATGGGACAGGGCTAAGGAGGCAGTATTTT. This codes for CASSEDGTGLRRQYF.

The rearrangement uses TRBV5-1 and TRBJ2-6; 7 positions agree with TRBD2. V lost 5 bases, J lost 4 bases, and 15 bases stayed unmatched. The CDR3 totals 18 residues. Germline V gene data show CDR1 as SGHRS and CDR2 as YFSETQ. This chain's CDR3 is CASSENPRGGSGANVLTF. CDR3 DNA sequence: TGCGCCAGCAGTGAGAATCCGCGGGGAGGGTCAGGGGCCAACGTCCTGACTTTC.

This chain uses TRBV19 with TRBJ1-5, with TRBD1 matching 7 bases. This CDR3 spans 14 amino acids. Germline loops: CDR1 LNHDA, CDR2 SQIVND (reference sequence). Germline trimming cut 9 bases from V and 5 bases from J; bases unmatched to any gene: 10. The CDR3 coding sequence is TGTGCCAGCAAGCCGGGGGACAGCCATCAGCCCCAGCATTTT. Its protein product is CASKPGDSHQPQHF.

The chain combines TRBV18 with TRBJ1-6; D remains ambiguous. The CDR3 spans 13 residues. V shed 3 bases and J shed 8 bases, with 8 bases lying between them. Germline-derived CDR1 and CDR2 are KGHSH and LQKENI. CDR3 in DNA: TGTGCCAGCTCACCTGACGGGGATTCACCCCTCCACTTT. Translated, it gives CASSPDGDSPLHF.

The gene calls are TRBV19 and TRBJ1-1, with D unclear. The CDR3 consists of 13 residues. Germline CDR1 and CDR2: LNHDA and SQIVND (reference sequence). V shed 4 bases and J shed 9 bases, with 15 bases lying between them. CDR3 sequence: CASSRDAASKAFF. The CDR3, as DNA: TGTGCCAGTAGTAGAGACGCAGCTAGTAAAGCTTTCTTT.

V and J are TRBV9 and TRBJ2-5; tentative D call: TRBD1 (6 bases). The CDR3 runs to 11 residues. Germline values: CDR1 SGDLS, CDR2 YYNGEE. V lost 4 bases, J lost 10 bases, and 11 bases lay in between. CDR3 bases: TGTGCCAGCAGCCCAGGGGCGGGCCAGTACTTC. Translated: CASSPGAGQYF.

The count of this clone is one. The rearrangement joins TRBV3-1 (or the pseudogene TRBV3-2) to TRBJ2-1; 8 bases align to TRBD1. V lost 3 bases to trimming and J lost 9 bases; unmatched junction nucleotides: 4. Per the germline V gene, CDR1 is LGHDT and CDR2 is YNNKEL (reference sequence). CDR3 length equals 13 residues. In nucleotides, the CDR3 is TGTGCCAGCAGCCACGGGACAGGTATTGAGCAGTTCTTC. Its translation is CASSHGTGIEQFF.

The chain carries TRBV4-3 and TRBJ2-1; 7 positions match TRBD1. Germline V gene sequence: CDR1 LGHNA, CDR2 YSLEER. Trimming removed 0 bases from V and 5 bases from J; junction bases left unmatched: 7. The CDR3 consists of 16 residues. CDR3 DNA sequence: TGCGCCAGCAGCCAAGATTATCAGGGGGTGGACAATGAGCAGTTCTTC. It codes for CASSQDYQGVDNEQFF.

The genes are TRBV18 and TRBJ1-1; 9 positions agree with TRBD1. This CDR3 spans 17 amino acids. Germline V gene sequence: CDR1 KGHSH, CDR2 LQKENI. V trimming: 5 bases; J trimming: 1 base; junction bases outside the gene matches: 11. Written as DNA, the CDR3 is TGTGCCAGCTCATTCGAACAGGGGGCAATGGGGAACACTGAAGCTTTCTTT. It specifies CASSFEQGAMGNTEAFF.

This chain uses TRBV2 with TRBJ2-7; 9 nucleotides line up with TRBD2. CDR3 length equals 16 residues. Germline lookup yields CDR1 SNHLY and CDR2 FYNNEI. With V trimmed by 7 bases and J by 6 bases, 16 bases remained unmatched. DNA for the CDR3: TGTGCCAGCACCCCCTCGGTAGCGGGAGCCTATCGCGAGCAGTACTTC. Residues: CASTPSVAGAYREQYF.

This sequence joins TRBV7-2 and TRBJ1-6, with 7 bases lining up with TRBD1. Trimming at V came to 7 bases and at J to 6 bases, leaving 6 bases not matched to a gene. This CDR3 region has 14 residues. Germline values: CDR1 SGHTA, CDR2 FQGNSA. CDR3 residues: CASTVGQTNSPLHF. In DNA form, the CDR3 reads TGTGCCAGCACCGTGGGACAGACTAATTCACCCCTCCACTTT.

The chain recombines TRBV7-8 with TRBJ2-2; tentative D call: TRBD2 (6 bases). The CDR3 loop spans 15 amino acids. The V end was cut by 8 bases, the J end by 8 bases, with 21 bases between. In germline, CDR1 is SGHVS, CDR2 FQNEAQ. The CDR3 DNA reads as TGTGCCAGCGGGGGTGGTAGCGGAGAAACAGGGGAGCTGTTTTTT. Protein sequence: CASGGGSGETGELFF.

The CDR3 region has the DNA TGTGCCAGCAGACCGGGGTTAGCCAAAAACATTCAGTACTTC. Residues: CASRPGLAKNIQYF. The J gene is TRBJ2-4, the V gene TRBV28, with D possibly TRBD2 on 5 matching bases. Trimming removed 6 bases at V and 0 bases at J, with 9 bases between. Germline loops: CDR1 MDHEN, CDR2 SYDVKM. The CDR3 spans 14 residues. The full variable domain, completed using reference TRBV28 and TRBJ2-4, is DVKVTQSSRYLVKRTGEKVFLECVQDMDHENMFWYRQDPGLGLRLIYFSYDVKMKEKGDIPEGYSVSREKKERFSLILESASTNQTSMYLCASRPGLAKNIQYFGAGTRLSVL.

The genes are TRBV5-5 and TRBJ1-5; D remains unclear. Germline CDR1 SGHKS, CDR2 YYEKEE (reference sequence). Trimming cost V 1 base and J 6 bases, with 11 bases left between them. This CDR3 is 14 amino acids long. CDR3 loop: CASSLRGNGQPQHF. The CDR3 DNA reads TGTGCCAGCAGCTTGAGAGGAAACGGTCAGCCCCAGCATTTT.

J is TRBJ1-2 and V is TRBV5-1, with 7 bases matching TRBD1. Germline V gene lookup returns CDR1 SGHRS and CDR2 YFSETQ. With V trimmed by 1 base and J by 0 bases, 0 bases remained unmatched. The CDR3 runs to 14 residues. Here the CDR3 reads CASSLTGANYGYTF. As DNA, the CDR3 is TGCGCCAGCAGCTTGACAGGGGCTAACTATGGCTACACCTTC.

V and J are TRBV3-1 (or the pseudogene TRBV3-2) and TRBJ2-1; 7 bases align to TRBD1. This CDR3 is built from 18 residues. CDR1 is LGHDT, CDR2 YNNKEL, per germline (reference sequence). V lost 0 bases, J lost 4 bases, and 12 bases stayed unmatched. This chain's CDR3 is CASSQDTGALLPYNEQFF. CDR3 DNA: TGTGCCAGCAGCCAAGACACAGGGGCCCTACTACCTTACAATGAGCAGTTCTTC.

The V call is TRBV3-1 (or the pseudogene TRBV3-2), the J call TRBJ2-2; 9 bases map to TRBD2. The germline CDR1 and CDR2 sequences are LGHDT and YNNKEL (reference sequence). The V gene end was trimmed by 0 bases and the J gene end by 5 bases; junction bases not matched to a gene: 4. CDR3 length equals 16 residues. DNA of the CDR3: TGTGCCAGCAGCCAAGATAGCGGGAGTGGTACCGGGGAGCTGTTTTTT. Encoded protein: CASSQDSGSGTGELFF.

Here the CDR3 DNA reads TGTGCCAGCAGCAAAGTGAGGAACTCCTACGAGCAGTACTTC. This encodes CASSKVRNSYEQYF. The rearrangement uses TRBV21-1 and TRBJ2-7; the tabulated D call, TRBD2, remains unverified against the DNA. TRBV21-1 is flagged as a pseudogene. The CDR3 runs to 14 residues.

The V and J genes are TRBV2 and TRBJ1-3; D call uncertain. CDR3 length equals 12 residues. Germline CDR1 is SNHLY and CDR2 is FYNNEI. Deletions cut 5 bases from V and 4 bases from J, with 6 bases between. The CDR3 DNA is TGTGCCAGCAGTTCCGAGGGAAACACCATATATTTT. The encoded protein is CASSSEGNTIYF.

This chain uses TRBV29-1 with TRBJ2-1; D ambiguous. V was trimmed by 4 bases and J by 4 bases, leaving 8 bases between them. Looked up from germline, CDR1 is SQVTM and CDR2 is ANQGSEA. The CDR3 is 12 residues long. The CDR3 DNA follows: TGCAGCGTTGGCGTACGATACAATGAGCAGTTCTTC. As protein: CSVGVRYNEQFF.

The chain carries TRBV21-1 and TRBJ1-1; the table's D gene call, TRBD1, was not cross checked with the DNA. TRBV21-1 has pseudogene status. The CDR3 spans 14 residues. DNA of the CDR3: TGTGCCAGCAGCGGCCGGGACATGGCCACTGAAGCTTTCTTT. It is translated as CASSGRDMATEAFF.

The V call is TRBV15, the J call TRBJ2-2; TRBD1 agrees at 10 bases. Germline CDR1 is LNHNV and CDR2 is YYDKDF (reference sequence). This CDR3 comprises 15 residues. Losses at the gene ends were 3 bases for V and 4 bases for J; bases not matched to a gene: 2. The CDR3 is CATSSGQGGTGELFF. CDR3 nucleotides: TGTGCCACCAGCAGTGGACAGGGGGGCACCGGGGAGCTGTTTTTT.

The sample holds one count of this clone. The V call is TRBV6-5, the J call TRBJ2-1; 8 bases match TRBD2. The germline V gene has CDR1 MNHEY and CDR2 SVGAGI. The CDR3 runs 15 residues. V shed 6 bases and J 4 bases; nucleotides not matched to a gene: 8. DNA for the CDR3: TGTGCCAGCAGCGCTGAGCGGGAGCCGTACAATGAGCAGTTCTTC. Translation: CASSAEREPYNEQFF.

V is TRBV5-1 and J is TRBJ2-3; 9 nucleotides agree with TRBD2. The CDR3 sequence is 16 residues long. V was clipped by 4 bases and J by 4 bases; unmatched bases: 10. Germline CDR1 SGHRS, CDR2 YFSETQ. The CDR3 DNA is TGCGCCAGCAGCCCTCAAGGGCGGGAGGGTTCAGATACGCAGTATTTT. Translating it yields CASSPQGREGSDTQYF. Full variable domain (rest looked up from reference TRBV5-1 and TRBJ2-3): KAGVTQTPRYLIKTRGQQVTLSCSPISGHRSVSWYQQTPGQGLQFLFEYFSETQRNKGNFPGRFSGRQFSNSRSEMNVSTLELGDSALYLCASSPQGREGSDTQYFGPGTRLTVL.

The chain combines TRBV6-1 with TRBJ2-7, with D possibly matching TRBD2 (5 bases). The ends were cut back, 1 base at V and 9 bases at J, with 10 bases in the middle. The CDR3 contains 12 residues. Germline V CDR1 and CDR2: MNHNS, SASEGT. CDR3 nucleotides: TGTGCCAGCAGTGAAGTCGGGGAACGGCAGTACTTC. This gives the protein CASSEVGERQYF.

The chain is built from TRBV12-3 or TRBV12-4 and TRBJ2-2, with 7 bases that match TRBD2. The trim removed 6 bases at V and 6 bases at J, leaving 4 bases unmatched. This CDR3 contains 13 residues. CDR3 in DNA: TGTGCCAGCAGACCTGGACTAGCCGGGGAGCTGTTTTTT. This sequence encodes CASRPGLAGELFF.

The CDR3 region has the DNA TGTGCCAGCAGGAGGGGACAGGGGGATGAAAAACTGTTTTTT. It yields the protein CASRRGQGDEKLFF. The chain uses TRBV9 and TRBJ1-4, with 11 bases fitting TRBD1. In germline, CDR1 is SGDLS, CDR2 YYNGEE. With 5 bases clipped from V and 6 bases from J, the junction kept 3 bases outside the gene matches. This CDR3 has 14 amino acids.

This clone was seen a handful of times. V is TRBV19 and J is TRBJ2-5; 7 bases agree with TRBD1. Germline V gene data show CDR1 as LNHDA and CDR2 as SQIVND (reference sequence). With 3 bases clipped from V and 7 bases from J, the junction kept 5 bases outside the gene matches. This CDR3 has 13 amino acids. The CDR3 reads CASSMRGLGTQYF. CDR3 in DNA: TGTGCCAGTAGTATGAGGGGGCTGGGGACCCAGTACTTC.

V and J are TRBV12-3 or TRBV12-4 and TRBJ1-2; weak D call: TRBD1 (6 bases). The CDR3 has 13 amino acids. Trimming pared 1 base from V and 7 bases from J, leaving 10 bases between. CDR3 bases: TGTGCCAGCAGTTTAGACAGGGTCGGTGGCTACACCTTC. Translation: CASSLDRVGGYTF.

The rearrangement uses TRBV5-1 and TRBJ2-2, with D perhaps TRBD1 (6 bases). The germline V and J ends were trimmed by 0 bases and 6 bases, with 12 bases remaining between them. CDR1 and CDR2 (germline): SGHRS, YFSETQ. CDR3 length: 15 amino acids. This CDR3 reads CASSLEVRGSGELFF. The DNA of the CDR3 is TGCGCCAGCAGCTTGGAGGTCAGGGGATCCGGGGAGCTGTTTTTT.

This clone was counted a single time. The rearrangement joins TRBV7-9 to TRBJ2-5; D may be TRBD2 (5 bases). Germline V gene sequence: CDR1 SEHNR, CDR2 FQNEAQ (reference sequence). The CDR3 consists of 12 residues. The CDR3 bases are TGTGCGGGGAGCCCGTACCAAGAGACCCAGTACTTC. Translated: CAGSPYQETQYF.